These 3 T cell receptor beta chains originate from one sample sequenced in a study of T cells after yellow fever vaccination. TCRdb redid the calling of the 5' RACE reads with MiXCR, one entry per CDR3 protein. This sample has approximately 300,000 distinct CDR3 sequences; around 7% occur once, and the top ten carry roughly a sixth. The source was PBMCs, collected roughly 47 days after the first yellow fever vaccination. The origin of the receptors is a man younger than 35 who received the YFV17D yellow fever vaccine.

This clonotype has ten or more counts. The gene calls are TRBV5-1 and TRBJ2-5; tentative D call: TRBD2 (6 bases). Looked up from germline, CDR1 is SGHRS and CDR2 is YFSETQ. The CDR3 runs 14 residues. V was shortened by 4 bases and J by 3 bases, with 13 bases between the two germline ends. CDR3 residues: CASSTGRGEETQYF. For the CDR3, the DNA is TGCGCCAGCAGCACCGGACGCGGGGAAGAGACCCAGTACTTC.

J is TRBJ2-1 and V is TRBV25-1; D might be TRBD2 (5 bases). V was shortened by 2 bases and J by 5 bases, with 7 bases between the two germline ends. Germline V lookup: CDR1 MGHDK, CDR2 SYGVNS. This CDR3 has 13 residues. CDR3 sequence: CASSEMGDNEQFF. The CDR3, as DNA: TGTGCCAGCAGTGAAATGGGAGACAATGAGCAGTTCTTC.

The chain joins TRBV5-4 to TRBJ2-5, with D possibly matching TRBD2 (6 bases). CDR1 and CDR2 (germline): SGHNT, YYREEE (reference sequence). The CDR3 is 15 amino acids. Trimming shortened V by 4 bases and J by 3 bases, and 16 bases separated the two germline ends. DNA for the CDR3: TGTGCCAGCAGCAGGGCACTAGCCTGGGAAGAGACCCAGTACTTC. Its protein product is CASSRALAWEETQYF.